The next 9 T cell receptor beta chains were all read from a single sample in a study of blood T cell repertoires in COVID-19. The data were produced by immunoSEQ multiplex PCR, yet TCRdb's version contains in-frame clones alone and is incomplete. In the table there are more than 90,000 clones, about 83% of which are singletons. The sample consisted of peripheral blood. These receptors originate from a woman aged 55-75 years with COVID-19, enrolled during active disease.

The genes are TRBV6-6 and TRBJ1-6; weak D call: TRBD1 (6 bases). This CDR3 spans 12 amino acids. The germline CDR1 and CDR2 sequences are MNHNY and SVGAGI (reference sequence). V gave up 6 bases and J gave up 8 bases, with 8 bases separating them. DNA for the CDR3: TGTGCCAGCAGAAACAGGGATTCACCCCTCCACTTT. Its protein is CASRNRDSPLHF.

The CDR3 here is CASKSPVSPSTNEKLFF. Here the CDR3 DNA reads TGCGCCTCCAAATCCCCGGTGAGCCCTTCAACTAATGAAAAACTGTTTTTT. This chain connects TRBV10-1 to TRBJ1-4; D not certain. The CDR3 is 17 residues long. Between the trimmed V and J ends, which lost 11 bases and 0 bases, there was a span of 22 bases. Germline V CDR1 and CDR2: WNHNN, SYGVQD (reference sequence).

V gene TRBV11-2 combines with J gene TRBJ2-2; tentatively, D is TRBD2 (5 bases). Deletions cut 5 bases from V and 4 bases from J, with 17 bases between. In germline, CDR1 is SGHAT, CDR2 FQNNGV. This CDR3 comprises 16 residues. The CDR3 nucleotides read TGTGCCAGCAGCCCCATCCGGGGTGCGAGCACCGGGGAGCTGTTTTTT. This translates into CASSPIRGASTGELFF.

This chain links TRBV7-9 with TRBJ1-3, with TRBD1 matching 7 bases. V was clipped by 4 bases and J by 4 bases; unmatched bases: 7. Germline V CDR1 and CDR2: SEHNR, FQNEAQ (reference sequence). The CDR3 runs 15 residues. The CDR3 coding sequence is TGTGCCAGCAGCTCCTGGCGGGACAGCGGAAACACCATATATTTT. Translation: CASSSWRDSGNTIYF.

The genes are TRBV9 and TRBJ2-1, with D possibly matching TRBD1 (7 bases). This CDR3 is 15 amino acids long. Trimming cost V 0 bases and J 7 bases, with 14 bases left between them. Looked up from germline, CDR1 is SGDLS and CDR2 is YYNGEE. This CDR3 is CASSVGGDRRNEQFF. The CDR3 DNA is TGTGCCAGCAGCGTAGGGGGGGACAGACGTAATGAGCAGTTCTTC.

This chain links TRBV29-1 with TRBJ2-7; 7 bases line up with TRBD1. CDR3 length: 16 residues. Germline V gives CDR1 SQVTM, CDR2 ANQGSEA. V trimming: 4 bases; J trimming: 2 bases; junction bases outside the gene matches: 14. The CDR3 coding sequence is TGCAGCGTTGGGGGCAAGCGAGGCCAGGGGGCCTACGAGCAGTACTTC. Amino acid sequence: CSVGGKRGQGAYEQYF.

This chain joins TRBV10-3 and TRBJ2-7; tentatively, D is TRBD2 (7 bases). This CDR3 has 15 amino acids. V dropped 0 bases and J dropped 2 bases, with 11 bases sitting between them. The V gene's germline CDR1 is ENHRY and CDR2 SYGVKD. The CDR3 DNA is TGTGCCATCAGTGAGTCGGGGGGGGCGACCTACGAGCAGTACTTC. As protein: CAISESGGATYEQYF.

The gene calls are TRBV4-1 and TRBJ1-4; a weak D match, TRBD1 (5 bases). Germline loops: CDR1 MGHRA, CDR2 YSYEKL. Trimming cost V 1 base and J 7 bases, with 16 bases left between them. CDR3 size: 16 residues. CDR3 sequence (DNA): TGCGCCAGCAGCCAAGTGGCAACAGGTGGAGTTGAAAAACTGTTTTTT. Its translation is CASSQVATGGVEKLFF.

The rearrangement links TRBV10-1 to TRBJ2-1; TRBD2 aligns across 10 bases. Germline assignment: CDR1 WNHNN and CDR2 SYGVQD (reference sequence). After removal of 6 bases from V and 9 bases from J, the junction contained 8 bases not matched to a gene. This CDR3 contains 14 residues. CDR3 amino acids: CASSGIAGGGEQFF. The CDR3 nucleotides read TGCGCCAGCAGCGGGATAGCGGGGGGAGGTGAGCAGTTCTTC.